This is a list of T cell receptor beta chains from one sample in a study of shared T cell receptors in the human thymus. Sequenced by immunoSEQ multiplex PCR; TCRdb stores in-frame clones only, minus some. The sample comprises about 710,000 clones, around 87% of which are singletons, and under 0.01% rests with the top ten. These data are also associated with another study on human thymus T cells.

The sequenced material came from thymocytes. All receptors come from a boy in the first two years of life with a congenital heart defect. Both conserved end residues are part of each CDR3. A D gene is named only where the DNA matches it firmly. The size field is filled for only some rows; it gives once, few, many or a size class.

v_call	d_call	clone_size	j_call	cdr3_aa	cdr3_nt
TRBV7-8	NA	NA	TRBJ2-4	CASSLDKGGFRIAKNIQYF	TGTGCCAGCAGCTTGGACAAGGGAGGTTTTAGGATAGCCAAAAACATTCAGTACTTC
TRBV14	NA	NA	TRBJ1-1	CASSQDLGGYTEAFF	TGTGCCAGCAGCCAAGATCTCGGCGGCTACACTGAAGCTTTCTTT
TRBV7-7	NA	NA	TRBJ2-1	CASSKDPDNEQFF	TGTGCCAGCAGCAAAGATCCGGACAATGAGCAGTTCTTC
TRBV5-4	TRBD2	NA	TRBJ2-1	CASSQTSGSGHEQFF	TGTGCCAGCAGCCAAACTAGCGGGAGCGGGCATGAGCAGTTCTTC
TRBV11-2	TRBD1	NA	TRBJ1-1	CASSSITGTGGEAFF	TGTGCCAGCAGCTCAATCACCGGGACAGGGGGCGAAGCTTTCTTT
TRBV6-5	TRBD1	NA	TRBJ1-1	CASSRADRGAEAFF	TGTGCCAGCAGTCGGGCGGACAGGGGGGCTGAAGCTTTCTTT
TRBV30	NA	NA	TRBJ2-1	CAWNRGRGNQHEQFF	TGTGCCTGGAACCGGGGGCGGGGGAATCAGCATGAGCAGTTCTTC
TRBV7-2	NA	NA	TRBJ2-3	CASSNNNGGGGPTDTQYF	TGTGCCAGCAGCAACAATAATGGGGGGGGCGGTCCCACAGATACGCAGTATTTT
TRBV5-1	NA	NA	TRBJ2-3	CASSTGTDTQYF	TGCGCCAGCAGCACGGGCACAGATACGCAGTATTTT
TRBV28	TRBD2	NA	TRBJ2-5	CASSHIAGGGQETQYF	TGTGCCAGCAGTCACATAGCGGGGGGTGGGCAAGAGACCCAGTACTTC
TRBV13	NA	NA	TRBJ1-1	CASSLAGGAGTEAFF	TGTGCCAGCAGCTTAGCTGGGGGCGCGGGCACTGAAGCTTTCTTT
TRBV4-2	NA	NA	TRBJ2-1	CASSPRQRFRSRNEQFF	TGTGCCAGCAGCCCCCGGCAGCGGTTCAGGAGTCGGAATGAGCAGTTCTTC
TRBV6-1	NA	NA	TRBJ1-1	CASKPTGNTEAFF	TGTGCCAGCAAACCCACAGGGAACACTGAAGCTTTCTTT
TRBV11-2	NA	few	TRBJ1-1	CASSPDRHRNTEAFF	TGTGCCAGCAGCCCCGACAGGCACAGGAACACTGAAGCTTTCTTT
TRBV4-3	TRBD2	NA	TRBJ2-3	CASSQEGLSCTDTQYF	TGCGCCAGCAGCCAAGAGGGACTAAGCTGTACAGATACGCAGTATTTT
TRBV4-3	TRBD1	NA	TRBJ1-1	CASSQEFYAGQGFNGAFF	TGCGCCAGCAGCCAAGAGTTTTACGCGGGACAGGGGTTCAATGGAGCTTTCTTT
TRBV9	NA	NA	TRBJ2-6	CASRGAQGVGTNVLTF	TGTGCCAGCAGGGGAGCACAGGGAGTCGGGACCAACGTCCTGACTTTC
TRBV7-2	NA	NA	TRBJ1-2	CASSLGEQVYGYTF	TGTGCCAGCAGCTTGGGTGAACAGGTCTATGGCTACACCTTC